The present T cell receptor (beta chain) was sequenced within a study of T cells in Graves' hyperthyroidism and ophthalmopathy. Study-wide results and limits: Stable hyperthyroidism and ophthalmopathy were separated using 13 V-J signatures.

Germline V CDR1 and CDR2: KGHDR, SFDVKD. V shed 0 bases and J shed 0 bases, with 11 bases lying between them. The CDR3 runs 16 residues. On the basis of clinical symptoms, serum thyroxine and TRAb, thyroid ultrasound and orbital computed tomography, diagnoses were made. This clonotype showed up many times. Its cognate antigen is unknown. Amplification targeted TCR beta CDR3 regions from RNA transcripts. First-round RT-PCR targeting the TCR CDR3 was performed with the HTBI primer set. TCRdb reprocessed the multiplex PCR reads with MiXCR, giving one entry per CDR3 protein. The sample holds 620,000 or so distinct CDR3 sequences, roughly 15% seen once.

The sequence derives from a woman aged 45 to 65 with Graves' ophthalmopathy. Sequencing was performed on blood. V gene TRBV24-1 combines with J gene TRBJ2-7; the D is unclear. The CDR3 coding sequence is TGTGCCACCAGTGATTTGCTTGTGCCAAGCTCCTACGAGCAGTACTTC. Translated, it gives CATSDLLVPSSYEQYF.